The rows below give T cell receptor beta chains drawn from one sample of a study of T cells in Graves' hyperthyroidism and ophthalmopathy. TCRdb analysed the multiplex PCR reads with MiXCR anew, one entry per CDR3 protein. In the table there are 350,000 or so distinct CDR3 sequences, around 18% of which are singletons. The sequencing input was blood. The receptor source for this set is a woman aged 40-49 years with Graves' ophthalmopathy. CDR3s include the opening cysteine and the closing phenylalanine or tryptophan. Each record gives: J gene, V gene, D gene, clone size, CDR3 DNA, CDR3 protein. A D gene is named only where the DNA matches it firmly. Rows may omit the clone size; those that give it use once, few, many or a size class.

j_call: TRBJ2-7
v_call: TRBV12-3/TRBV12-4
d_call: TRBD1
clone_size: many
cdr3_nt: TGTGCCAGCAGCCGTGAACAGGGGCCCTACGAGCAGTACTTC
cdr3_aa: CASSREQGPYEQYF

j_call: TRBJ1-2
v_call: TRBV11-3
d_call: -
clone_size: -
cdr3_nt: TGTGCCAGCAGCTTCCGCAGCTTCTATGGCTACACCTTC
cdr3_aa: CASSFRSFYGYTF

j_call: TRBJ2-5
v_call: TRBV11-2
d_call: -
clone_size: many
cdr3_nt: TGTGCCAGCAGCTTAGCGGGGAGCGAGACCCAGTACTTC
cdr3_aa: CASSLAGSETQYF

j_call: TRBJ1-3
v_call: TRBV19
d_call: -
clone_size: many
cdr3_nt: TGTGCCAGTACCCTCGACGGCGGCTCTGGAAACACCATATATTTT
cdr3_aa: CASTLDGGSGNTIYF

j_call: TRBJ2-7
v_call: TRBV30
d_call: -
clone_size: -
cdr3_nt: TGTGCCTGGAGTGGGGGCGACCTCTACGAGCAGTACTTC
cdr3_aa: CAWSGGDLYEQYF

j_call: TRBJ1-1
v_call: TRBV2
d_call: -
clone_size: many
cdr3_nt: TGTGCCAGCAGTGAAGCGCCTAGGAGAACTTTCTTT
cdr3_aa: CASSEAPRRTFF

j_call: TRBJ1-5
v_call: TRBV28
d_call: TRBD1
clone_size: many
cdr3_nt: TGTGCCAGCAGTTTGCTCCGGGACAGGGTTAATCAGCCCCAGCATTTT
cdr3_aa: CASSLLRDRVNQPQHF

j_call: TRBJ2-5
v_call: TRBV30
d_call: TRBD2
clone_size: -
cdr3_nt: TGTGCCTGGAGTGTACTAGCGGGAGAAGAGACCCAGTACTTC
cdr3_aa: CAWSVLAGEETQYF

j_call: TRBJ2-2
v_call: TRBV18
d_call: -
clone_size: -
cdr3_nt: TGTGCCAGCTCACCACAGGGGACCACCGGGGAGCTGTTTTTT
cdr3_aa: CASSPQGTTGELFF

j_call: TRBJ2-2
v_call: TRBV25-1
d_call: -
clone_size: many
cdr3_nt: TGTGCCAGCAGCATTCTAGGGGGGCAGAACACCGGGGAGCTGTTTTTT
cdr3_aa: CASSILGGQNTGELFF

j_call: TRBJ2-2
v_call: TRBV9
d_call: -
clone_size: many
cdr3_nt: TGTGCCAGCAGCGTACCCCTGGGCGGGACTGACACCGGGGAGCTGTTTTTT
cdr3_aa: CASSVPLGGTDTGELFF

j_call: TRBJ1-1
v_call: TRBV4-1
d_call: -
clone_size: many
cdr3_nt: TGCGCCAGCAGCCCTCCGCGACAGAACACTGAAGCTTTCTTT
cdr3_aa: CASSPPRQNTEAFF

j_call: TRBJ2-7
v_call: TRBV27
d_call: TRBD1
clone_size: many
cdr3_nt: TGTGCCAGCAGTTCGGTAGGGACAGGGGCCTACGAGCAGTACTTC
cdr3_aa: CASSSVGTGAYEQYF

j_call: TRBJ2-5
v_call: TRBV18
d_call: TRBD2
clone_size: many
cdr3_nt: TGTGCCAGCTCACCTGGACTAGCGAGAATACAAGAGACCCAGTACTTC
cdr3_aa: CASSPGLARIQETQYF

j_call: TRBJ2-7
v_call: TRBV6-1
d_call: -
clone_size: many
cdr3_nt: TGTGCCAGCAGACTGAGGGGGGGCCGTTACGAGCAGTACTTC
cdr3_aa: CASRLRGGRYEQYF

j_call: TRBJ2-5
v_call: TRBV6-1
d_call: -
clone_size: many
cdr3_nt: TGTGCCAGCAGTGAAGATGTGACTACAAGTTCCCAAGAGACCCAGTACTTC
cdr3_aa: CASSEDVTTSSQETQYF

j_call: TRBJ2-4
v_call: TRBV2
d_call: TRBD2
clone_size: many
cdr3_nt: TGTGCCAGCAGACTAGCGGAAAACATTCAGTACTTC
cdr3_aa: CASRLAENIQYF

j_call: TRBJ2-2
v_call: TRBV12-3/TRBV12-4
d_call: -
clone_size: many
cdr3_nt: TGTGCCAGCAGCCCCCCGGGGGAAACCGGGGAGCTGTTTTTT
cdr3_aa: CASSPPGETGELFF

j_call: TRBJ2-5
v_call: TRBV6-1
d_call: -
clone_size: -
cdr3_nt: TGTGCCACAACTGCTAGCCCGCTCCGACCCGAGACCCAGTACTTC
cdr3_aa: CATTASPLRPETQYF

j_call: TRBJ1-2
v_call: TRBV28
d_call: -
clone_size: many
cdr3_nt: TGTGCCAGCAGCCCCCACAGGGTCTATGGCTACACCTTC
cdr3_aa: CASSPHRVYGYTF

j_call: TRBJ1-1
v_call: TRBV24-1
d_call: -
clone_size: many
cdr3_nt: TGTGCCACCAGTGATTCTGGGCCCGGGGGCCATGAAGCTTTCTTT
cdr3_aa: CATSDSGPGGHEAFF

j_call: TRBJ1-2
v_call: TRBV30
d_call: -
clone_size: many
cdr3_nt: TGTGCCTGGACAGAAGCTAACTATGGCTACACCTTC
cdr3_aa: CAWTEANYGYTF

j_call: TRBJ1-2
v_call: TRBV30
d_call: -
clone_size: many
cdr3_nt: TGTGCCTGGAGTGCGGGCCGCTATGGCTACACCTTC
cdr3_aa: CAWSAGRYGYTF

j_call: TRBJ1-1
v_call: TRBV28
d_call: -
clone_size: -
cdr3_nt: TGTGCCAGCAGATCTGACCGCCCCGGGGACTCTGAAGCTTTCTTT
cdr3_aa: CASRSDRPGDSEAFF

j_call: TRBJ1-1
v_call: TRBV28
d_call: TRBD1
clone_size: few
cdr3_nt: TGTGCCAGCAGTCGGGGGACAGGGGGTCCGAACACTGAAGCTTTCTTT
cdr3_aa: CASSRGTGGPNTEAFF

j_call: TRBJ1-1
v_call: TRBV29-1
d_call: TRBD1
clone_size: many
cdr3_nt: TGCAGCGCCCCCCGGGACAGGGGTTGGGGGTACACGAACACTGAAGCTTTCTTT
cdr3_aa: CSAPRDRGWGYTNTEAFF

j_call: TRBJ2-7
v_call: TRBV2
d_call: TRBD2
clone_size: many
cdr3_nt: TGTGCCAGCAGTGTAACTAGCGTACAGAGCTCCTACGAGCAGTACTTC
cdr3_aa: CASSVTSVQSSYEQYF

j_call: TRBJ1-2
v_call: TRBV7-9
d_call: -
clone_size: -
cdr3_nt: TGTGCCAGCAGCCCACAGACAGTTGGCTATGGCTACACCTTC
cdr3_aa: CASSPQTVGYGYTF

j_call: TRBJ2-2
v_call: TRBV24-1
d_call: -
clone_size: many
cdr3_nt: TGTGCCACCAGTGATTTGCTTACGGGATTCTCCACCGGGGAGCTGTTTTTT
cdr3_aa: CATSDLLTGFSTGELFF

j_call: TRBJ2-1
v_call: TRBV28
d_call: -
clone_size: many
cdr3_nt: TGTGCCCCAGGAGCGGAATCGGGGGATGAGCAGTTCTTC
cdr3_aa: CAPGAESGDEQFF

j_call: TRBJ2-5
v_call: TRBV27
d_call: -
clone_size: few
cdr3_nt: TGTGCCAGCAGTTACACTCTTCAAGAGACCCAGTACTTC
cdr3_aa: CASSYTLQETQYF

j_call: TRBJ2-5
v_call: TRBV6-5
d_call: -
clone_size: many
cdr3_nt: TGTGCCAGCAGTTCGACAGGGAGGAAGACCCAGTACTTC
cdr3_aa: CASSSTGRKTQYF

j_call: TRBJ2-2
v_call: TRBV7-8
d_call: TRBD2
clone_size: many
cdr3_nt: TGTGCCAGCAGCATACTAGCGGGAAGCCCCGGGGAGCTGTTTTTT
cdr3_aa: CASSILAGSPGELFF

j_call: TRBJ1-5
v_call: TRBV5-6
d_call: -
clone_size: -
cdr3_nt: TGTGCCAGCAGCTTCTCAGGGTTGGGCAATCAGCCCCAGCATTTT
cdr3_aa: CASSFSGLGNQPQHF

j_call: TRBJ1-1
v_call: TRBV29-1
d_call: -
clone_size: many
cdr3_nt: TGCAGCGTTGAAAGACAGGAGAACACTGAAGCTTTCTTT
cdr3_aa: CSVERQENTEAFF

j_call: TRBJ1-5
v_call: TRBV18
d_call: -
clone_size: -
cdr3_nt: TGTGCCAGCTCTCTCGGGCCCAACCCGAATCAGCCCCAGCATTTT
cdr3_aa: CASSLGPNPNQPQHF

j_call: TRBJ2-5
v_call: TRBV7-8
d_call: -
clone_size: -
cdr3_nt: TGTGCCAGCAGCTTGAGACATGGCGAGACCCAGTACTTC
cdr3_aa: CASSLRHGETQYF

j_call: TRBJ1-3
v_call: TRBV4-1
d_call: -
clone_size: many
cdr3_nt: TGCGCCAGCAGCCAAGAAATGGGCAGGGGATACGGAAACACCATATATTTT
cdr3_aa: CASSQEMGRGYGNTIYF

j_call: TRBJ2-7
v_call: TRBV7-9
d_call: -
clone_size: many
cdr3_nt: TGTGCCAGCAGCTTTGGCAGCTCCTACGAGCAGTACTTC
cdr3_aa: CASSFGSSYEQYF

j_call: TRBJ1-5
v_call: TRBV19
d_call: -
clone_size: many
cdr3_nt: TGTGCCAGTAGTTCGGCCCCCCACAATCAGCCCCAGCATTTT
cdr3_aa: CASSSAPHNQPQHF

j_call: TRBJ1-1
v_call: TRBV28
d_call: -
clone_size: many
cdr3_nt: TGTGCCAGCTTTTACGGGGGAATGAACACTGAAGCTTTCTTT
cdr3_aa: CASFYGGMNTEAFF

j_call: TRBJ2-7
v_call: TRBV12-3/TRBV12-4
d_call: TRBD2
clone_size: -
cdr3_nt: TGTGCCAGCAGCTCCTTTAAGGAGGGCGGGAGCTCCTACGAGCAGTACTTC
cdr3_aa: CASSSFKEGGSSYEQYF

j_call: TRBJ1-1
v_call: TRBV4-3
d_call: -
clone_size: many
cdr3_nt: TGCGCCAGCAGCCAAGATTTGGGGATGAACACTGAAGCTTTCTTT
cdr3_aa: CASSQDLGMNTEAFF

j_call: TRBJ1-5
v_call: TRBV28
d_call: -
clone_size: many
cdr3_nt: TGTGCCAGCAGTGTACAGGGCATTCAGCCCCAGCATTTT
cdr3_aa: CASSVQGIQPQHF

j_call: TRBJ2-5
v_call: TRBV2
d_call: TRBD1
clone_size: many
cdr3_nt: TGTGCCAGCAGAGAAGGGACAGCCACGCAAGAGACCCAGTACTTC
cdr3_aa: CASREGTATQETQYF

j_call: TRBJ1-2
v_call: TRBV7-2
d_call: -
clone_size: many
cdr3_nt: TGTGCCAGCAGCCCGCGGGGGGGGGGAGGCCACACCTTC
cdr3_aa: CASSPRGGGGHTF

j_call: TRBJ1-6
v_call: TRBV3-1
d_call: -
clone_size: -
cdr3_nt: TGTGCCAGCAGCCAAGAGGCCGGGAATAATTCACCCCTCCACTTT
cdr3_aa: CASSQEAGNNSPLHF

j_call: TRBJ1-1
v_call: TRBV18
d_call: -
clone_size: -
cdr3_nt: TGTGCCAGCTCACCGATTGGGATGAACACTGAAGCTTTCTTT
cdr3_aa: CASSPIGMNTEAFF

j_call: TRBJ2-7
v_call: TRBV29-1
d_call: TRBD1
clone_size: many
cdr3_nt: TGCAGCGTTCAAAAGCGGACAGGGACCTACGAGCAGTACTTC
cdr3_aa: CSVQKRTGTYEQYF

j_call: TRBJ1-1
v_call: TRBV20-1
d_call: -
clone_size: once
cdr3_nt: TGCAGTGCTCGACGGGACGGTAACACTGAAGCTTTCTTT
cdr3_aa: CSARRDGNTEAFF

j_call: TRBJ2-7
v_call: TRBV6-5
d_call: TRBD2
clone_size: many
cdr3_nt: TGTGCCAGCAGTTACTCGAACGGGAGGGCCTCGGTCGAGCAGTACTTC
cdr3_aa: CASSYSNGRASVEQYF

j_call: TRBJ2-1
v_call: TRBV28
d_call: TRBD1
clone_size: few
cdr3_nt: TGTGCCAGCAGCAGGACAGGGGCGGTCAATGAGCAGTTCTTC
cdr3_aa: CASSRTGAVNEQFF

j_call: TRBJ2-2
v_call: TRBV3-1
d_call: -
clone_size: -
cdr3_nt: TGTGCCAGCAGCCAAGAAAGGTTCGGGATTACCGGGGAGCTGTTTTTT
cdr3_aa: CASSQERFGITGELFF

j_call: TRBJ2-5
v_call: TRBV6-2/TRBV6-3
d_call: TRBD2
clone_size: many
cdr3_nt: TGTGCCAGCAGTTTGTCTAGCGGGAGGATTGAGACCCAGTACTTC
cdr3_aa: CASSLSSGRIETQYF

j_call: TRBJ1-3
v_call: TRBV11-1
d_call: TRBD1
clone_size: many
cdr3_nt: TGTGCCAGCAGCTCCCAGGACAGGGAGGCTGGAAACACCATATATTTT
cdr3_aa: CASSSQDREAGNTIYF